The 10 T cell receptor beta chains listed next were all sequenced from one sample in a study of T cell clonality in common variable immunodeficiency. TCRdb keeps only in-frame clones here, not all; method: immunoSEQ multiplex PCR. Listed for the sample are some 42,000 clones, none seen a single time. Sequenced: peripheral blood mononuclear cells. The receptors were gathered from a person aged 18 to 70 in good health.

This clone was picked up many times. The CDR3 extends 3 residues past the end of the read, so its final part is completed from the germline J gene. V gene TRBV19 combines with J gene TRBJ2-2; 9 bases are shared with TRBD2. The germline V gene has CDR1 LNHDA and CDR2 SQIVND (reference sequence). Trimming removed 4 bases from V and 4 bases from J; junction bases left unmatched: 10. CDR3 length equals 17 residues. CDR3 DNA, as far as it was read: TGTGCCAGTAGTACTCGGCGGGAGGGCCCGGGCACCGGGGAG. Translated, it gives CASSTRREGPGTGE. The complete CDR3 reads CASSTRREGPGTGELFF.

There are many counts of this clone. At one end the junction does not follow the germline gene, possibly because of a read error. The CDR3 end is not reached by the read, which stops 3 residues before it; the germline J gene fills it in. The genes are TRBV29-1 and TRBJ2-3, with 13 bases aligning to TRBD2. This CDR3 comprises 15 residues. The germline gives CDR1 SQVTM, CDR2 ANQGSEA. The CDR3 protein is CSVEGLAGGTDTQYF. The covered CDR3 bases are TGCAGCGTCGAAGGACTAGCGGGAGGCACAGATACG.

This clone was counted at least ten times. From the germline J gene comes the end of the CDR3, since the read stops 3 residues before it. This chain uses TRBV28 with TRBJ2-4; D unclear. Trimming removed 3 bases from V and 9 bases from J, with 15 bases in between. There are 14 residues in the CDR3. Looked up from germline, CDR1 is MDHEN and CDR2 is SYDVKM. CDR3 region: CASSLGSTRFIQYF. The sequenced CDR3 bases are TGTGCCAGCAGTTTGGGCAGCACCAGGTTCATT.

This clone was seen repeatedly, ten times or more. The sequenced fragment ends 3 residues before the CDR3 boundary, so the rest is inferred from the germline J gene. The chain recombines TRBV5-1 with TRBJ2-6; tentatively, D is TRBD2 (6 bases). V shed 6 bases and J shed 0 bases, with 10 bases lying between them. Germline-derived CDR1 and CDR2 are SGHRS and YFSETQ. The CDR3 totals 15 residues. Here the CDR3 reads CASTRLVSGANVLTF. Partial CDR3 DNA: TGCGCCAGCACTCGACTAGTCTCTGGGGCCAACGTC.

On this clone: A junction boundary mismatches the germline segment, possibly from a read error. The CDR3 end falls 3 residues outside the read, so it is completed with the germline J gene. The chain is built from TRBV7-2 and TRBJ2-2, with TRBD1 matching 7 bases. Germline V lookup: CDR1 SGHTA, CDR2 FQGNSA. The CDR3 loop spans 14 amino acids. The CDR3 spells CARSSRPGQGELFF. CDR3 DNA, as far as it was read: TGTGCCCGCAGCTCGAGGCCGGGACAGGGGGAG.

This clone appeared a few times. CDR3 DNA, as far as it was read: TGTGCCAGCAGCTTGGGCGACAGGTTGAACACTGAA. Its translation: CASSLGDRLNTE. The full CDR3 protein reads CASSLGDRLNTEAFF. The chain employs TRBV7-9 and TRBJ1-1, with D perhaps matching TRBD1 (6 bases). The CDR3 goes on 3 residues after the read ends, and that part is filled in from the germline J gene. The CDR3 length is 15 residues. V lost 3 bases and J 0 bases, leaving 11 bases between the germline ends. The germline V gene encodes CDR1 SEHNR and CDR2 FQNEAQ (reference sequence). Using reference TRBV7-9 and TRBJ1-1 for the parts outside the CDR3, the full variable domain is DTGVSQNPRHKITKRGQNVTFRCDPISEHNRLYWYRQTLGQGPEFLTYFQNEAQLEKSRLLSDRFSAERPKGSFSTLEIQRTEQGDSAMYLCASSLGDRLNTEAFFGQGTRLTVV.

This clone appeared many times. Read coverage stops 3 residues before the CDR3 terminus; the germline J gene supplies the remainder. The V and J genes are TRBV20-1 and TRBJ2-1, with 7 bases fitting TRBD2. The CDR3 has 14 residues. Germline assignment: CDR1 DFQATT and CDR2 SNEGSKA (reference sequence). After removal of 1 base from V and 0 bases from J, the junction contained 0 bases not matched to a gene. The CDR3 spells CSARGGSSYNEQFF. The covered CDR3 bases are TGCAGTGCTAGAGGCGGGAGCTCCTACAATGAG.

This clone was found many times. The read ends 3 residues shy of where the CDR3 ends; the end is completed using the germline J gene. The chain recombines TRBV7-2 with TRBJ2-1; D possibly corresponds to TRBD2 (5 bases). Trimming took 6 bases from V and 6 from J, leaving 15 bases between them. Germline CDR1 SGHTA, CDR2 FQGNSA. The CDR3 is 14 residues long. This chain's CDR3 is CASRLGTVRNEQFF. The sequenced part of the CDR3 DNA is TGTGCCAGCAGACTAGGCACGGTACGCAATGAG.

This clone has at least ten counts. The read ends 3 residues before the CDR3 terminus; that terminus is restored from the germline J gene. The gene calls are TRBV11-2 and TRBJ2-7; TRBD2 agrees at 8 bases. V was clipped by 0 bases and J by 6 bases; unmatched bases: 7. Germline assignment: CDR1 SGHAT and CDR2 FQNNGV. This CDR3 has 15 amino acids. CDR3 DNA, as far as it was read: TGTGCCAGCAGCTTAGAAAGGACTAGCTCATCCGAG. It translates to CASSLERTSSSE. The full CDR3 sequence reads CASSLERTSSSEQYF.

This clone appeared many times. The read gets to within 3 residues of the CDR3 end, and the germline J gene fills in the rest. The chain links TRBV19 to TRBJ2-7, with 12 bases lining up with TRBD1. This CDR3 has 15 amino acids. The J segment lost 3 bases and the V segment lost 7 bases, leaving 7 bases of the junction unmatched. The germline V gene has CDR1 LNHDA and CDR2 SQIVND (reference sequence). The sequenced CDR3 bases are TGTGCCAGTACCACCGGGACAGGGGGCTACTACGAG. Translation: CASTTGTGGYYE. The entire CDR3 sequence reads CASTTGTGGYYEQYF.